Below, 29 T cell receptor beta chains from the same sample are listed, as sequenced in a study of blood T cell repertoires in COVID-19. The method was immunoSEQ multiplex PCR; TCRdb's version includes in-frame clones alone and lacks a portion of them. The sample yields some 250,000 clones, over 80% seen once. Sequencing was done on a sample of PBMCs or T cells enriched from blood (not recorded which). Receptors originate from a human donor in a cohort exposed to, infected with or recovered from COVID-19 (not recorded which). The donor label of this sample is uncertain.

The DNA of the CDR3 is TGTGCCAGCAGCCTAACAGGAGAATGGTCCCACAATGAGCAGTTCTTC. As protein: CASSLTGEWSHNEQFF. The chain combines TRBV27 with TRBJ2-1, with D possibly being TRBD1 (5 bases). The V and J ends lost 6 bases and 5 bases respectively, with 20 bases between them. CDR1 and CDR2 from the germline V gene are MNHEY and SMNVEV (reference sequence). The CDR3 is 16 amino acids.

The chain has TRBV7-9 and TRBJ2-7; 9 bases are shared with TRBD1. CDR3 length: 16 residues. J was trimmed by 2 bases and V by 5 bases; bases with no gene match: 10. Per germline, CDR1 SEHNR and CDR2 FQNEAQ (reference sequence). CDR3 nucleotide sequence: TGTGCCAGCAGCCTTGGGGCCGGGACAGGGACCTACGAGCAGTACTTC. Protein sequence: CASSLGAGTGTYEQYF.

In this sample, this clone turned up once. This sequence joins TRBV3-1 (or the pseudogene TRBV3-2) and TRBJ2-3; 9 positions agree with TRBD2. Germline-derived CDR1 and CDR2 are LGHDT and YNNKEL (reference sequence). This CDR3 has 15 amino acids. V shed 1 base, J shed 6 bases, and the junction held 5 bases outside the gene matches. In DNA, the CDR3 is TGTGCCAGCAGCCAAGTTAGCGGGGGAGGGGATACGCAGTATTTT. This gives the protein CASSQVSGGGDTQYF.

This rearrangement joins TRBV10-3 to TRBJ2-7, with TRBD1 matching 11 bases. The CDR3 loop spans 15 amino acids. The ends lost 3 bases at V and 3 bases at J; junction bases unmatched: 4. Per the germline V gene, CDR1 is ENHRY and CDR2 is SYGVKD. CDR3: CAISDPGQGVYEQYF. CDR3 bases: TGTGCCATCAGTGATCCGGGACAGGGGGTCTACGAGCAGTACTTC.

The chain uses TRBV6-6 and TRBJ1-6; tentative D call: TRBD1 (5 bases). Germline values: CDR1 MNHNY, CDR2 SVGAGI (reference sequence). CDR3 length: 15 amino acids. The V and J ends lost 7 bases and 9 bases respectively, with 19 bases between them. The CDR3, as DNA: TGTGCCAGCATTCGAGATGGGGGGGACGGTTCACCCCTCCACTTT. It is translated as CASIRDGGDGSPLHF.

The rearrangement joins TRBV4-1 to TRBJ2-5, with D uncertain. Looked up from germline, CDR1 is MGHRA and CDR2 is YSYEKL. This CDR3 has 14 residues. V lost 0 bases, J lost 5 bases, and 10 bases lay in between. In DNA form, the CDR3 reads TGCGCCAGCAGCCAAGAGGGCAGGTACGAGACCCAGTACTTC. It is translated as CASSQEGRYETQYF.

This sequence joins TRBV19 and TRBJ2-1; D remains unclear. The CDR3 sequence is 12 residues long. Germline V gives CDR1 LNHDA, CDR2 SQIVND (reference sequence). The V end lost 5 bases, the J end lost 6 bases, and 8 bases lay between the germline ends. CDR3 sequence reads: CASSVASNEQFF. The CDR3 nucleotides are TGTGCCAGTAGTGTCGCCAGCAATGAGCAGTTCTTC.

V gene TRBV14 combines with J gene TRBJ1-2; the match to TRBD1 covers 7 bases. V gave up 1 base and J gave up 4 bases; unmatched junction bases: 6. CDR1 and CDR2 (germline): SGHDN, FVKESK. This CDR3 spans 15 amino acids. The CDR3 loop is CASSQAETGIYGYTF. The CDR3 region has the DNA TGTGCCAGCAGCCAAGCTGAGACAGGGATCTATGGCTACACCTTC.

J is TRBJ2-7 and V is TRBV3-1 (or the pseudogene TRBV3-2); D is undetermined. The germline V gene has CDR1 LGHDT and CDR2 YNNKEL (reference sequence). Trimming shortened V by 1 base and J by 1 base, and 8 bases separated the two germline ends. The CDR3 extends over 14 amino acids. This CDR3 reads CASSQGVASYEQYF. CDR3 coding DNA: TGTGCCAGCAGCCAAGGGGTAGCTTCCTACGAGCAGTACTTC.

The chain links TRBV6-2 or TRBV6-3 to TRBJ2-7; 10 nucleotides line up with TRBD2. The germline gives CDR1 MNHEY, CDR2 SVGEGT. V lost 2 bases, J lost 1 base, and 14 bases stayed unmatched. The CDR3 is made up of 19 amino acids. The CDR3 sequence is CASSYIGTGLADYSYEQYF. The CDR3 region has the DNA TGTGCCAGCAGTTACATAGGAACAGGACTAGCGGACTATTCCTACGAGCAGTACTTC.

This chain connects TRBV2 to TRBJ1-1; TRBD1 matches at 7 bases. The CDR3 runs 12 residues. J was trimmed by 11 bases and V by 1 base; bases with no gene match: 4. Germline-derived CDR1 and CDR2 are SNHLY and FYNNEI. In DNA form, the CDR3 reads TGTGCCAGCAGTGAAGAGGGGGCAGGGGCTTTCTTT. This sequence encodes CASSEEGAGAFF.

This chain uses TRBV5-4 with TRBJ1-4; D is unresolved. The CDR3 loop spans 12 amino acids. Germline loops: CDR1 SGHNT, CDR2 YYREEE (reference sequence). V was cut by 4 bases and J by 11 bases, with 12 bases left in between. The CDR3 DNA is TGTGCCAGCAGCCCTGACCGAGGGAAACTGTTTTTT. Its protein product is CASSPDRGKLFF.

V usage is TRBV3-1 (or the pseudogene TRBV3-2) and J usage is TRBJ1-3; 7 bases line up with TRBD1. The CDR3 totals 15 residues. V lost 3 bases, J lost 4 bases, and 6 bases stayed unmatched. Per germline, CDR1 LGHDT and CDR2 YNNKEL (reference sequence). The CDR3 loop reads CASSHPGGAGNTIYF. CDR3 bases: TGTGCCAGCAGCCACCCAGGGGGTGCGGGAAACACCATATATTTT.

The V call is TRBV19, the J call TRBJ1-3; D is unclear. Trimming removed 5 bases from V and 11 bases from J, with 13 bases in between. Germline loops: CDR1 LNHDA, CDR2 SQIVND (reference sequence). The CDR3 totals 12 residues. In nucleotides, the CDR3 is TGTGCCAGTAGTCTCCTACGTGGGCCCATATATTTT. This translates into CASSLLRGPIYF.

This clone was recorded a few times. The same CDR3 also results from other DNA sequences found in this sample. The chain employs TRBV10-1 and TRBJ1-1; D is perhaps TRBD1 (5 bases). This CDR3 is 13 amino acids long. Germline V CDR1 and CDR2: WNHNN, SYGVQD (reference sequence). V lost 6 bases and J lost 2, with 10 bases in between. The CDR3 DNA reads TGCGCCAGCAGGACGGGACTCAACACTGAAGCTTTCTTT. Translated, it gives CASRTGLNTEAFF.

This chain connects TRBV11-1 to TRBJ2-7; D is unclear. CDR3 length: 14 amino acids. From germline, CDR1 is SGHAT and CDR2 FQDESV (reference sequence). The V end was cut by 1 base, the J end by 0 bases, with 7 bases between. The DNA of the CDR3 is TGTGCCAGCAGCTTAGGCCGGTTCTCCTACGAGCAGTACTTC. As protein: CASSLGRFSYEQYF.

This clone was seen once. This chain connects TRBV3-1 (or the pseudogene TRBV3-2) to TRBJ1-2; no reliable D call. Trimming took off 3 bases at V and 7 bases at J, with 6 bases between the two ends. CDR3 size: 11 residues. The germline V gene encodes CDR1 LGHDT and CDR2 YNNKEL (reference sequence). CDR3 amino acids: CASSHGAGYTF. Here the CDR3 DNA reads TGTGCCAGCAGCCACGGTGCTGGCTACACCTTC.

This chain uses TRBV4-3 with TRBJ2-3, with a possible D match to TRBD1 (5 bases). Germline V gene sequence: CDR1 LGHNA, CDR2 YSLEER. The CDR3 loop spans 14 amino acids. Deletions cut 3 bases from V and 2 bases from J, with 9 bases between. CDR3 region: CASSQGRITDTQYF. In DNA form, the CDR3 reads TGCGCCAGCAGCCAGGGGCGGATCACAGATACGCAGTATTTT.

This chain joins TRBV6-4 and TRBJ1-6; no reliable D call. The germline gives CDR1 MRHNA, CDR2 SNTAGT. The CDR3 runs to 14 residues. The V end lost 5 bases, the J end lost 13 bases, and 18 bases lay between the germline ends. The CDR3 here is CASSRDREGAPLHF. CDR3 sequence (DNA): TGTGCCAGCAGTCGAGACCGAGAGGGTGCTCCCCTCCACTTT.

The V and J genes are TRBV29-1 and TRBJ1-5, with TRBD1 matching 8 bases. The CDR3 sequence is 15 residues long. The trim removed 4 bases at V and 1 base at J, leaving 6 bases unmatched. Per germline, CDR1 SQVTM and CDR2 ANQGSEA. DNA for the CDR3: TGCAGCGTTGTAGCAGGGGGCCAGAGCAATCAGCCCCAGCATTTT. Amino acids: CSVVAGGQSNQPQHF.

The chain recombines TRBV30 with TRBJ2-1; 13 nucleotides agree with TRBD2. The CDR3 has 15 residues. Germline CDR1 is GTSNPN and CDR2 is SVGIG (reference sequence). V gave up 1 base and J gave up 5 bases; unmatched junction bases: 2. The CDR3 here is CAWSAGLAGDNEQFF. The CDR3 DNA sequence: TGTGCCTGGAGTGCAGGACTAGCGGGGGACAATGAGCAGTTCTTC.

The V call is TRBV7-2, the J call TRBJ1-4, with D perhaps TRBD1 (5 bases). Trimming took off 2 bases at V and 5 bases at J, with 9 bases between the two ends. This CDR3 has 14 residues. Per the germline V gene, CDR1 is SGHTA and CDR2 is FQGNSA. The CDR3: CASSLWGGNEKLFF. CDR3 nucleotides: TGTGCCAGCAGCTTATGGGGGGGGAATGAAAAACTGTTTTTT.

The chain links TRBV30 to TRBJ1-1, with 8 bases that match TRBD1. V lost 1 base to trimming and J lost 6 bases; unmatched junction nucleotides: 7. The CDR3 totals 14 residues. Per the germline V gene, CDR1 is GTSNPN and CDR2 is SVGIG (reference sequence). As DNA, the CDR3 is TGTGCCTGGAGTGATACAGGGGGGTGGCCTGAAGCTTTCTTT. Translated: CAWSDTGGWPEAFF. The complete variable domain, with remaining parts taken from reference TRBV30 and TRBJ1-1, reads SQTIHQWPATLVQPVGSPLSLECTVEGTSNPNLYWYRQAAGRGLQLLFYSVGIGQISSEVPQNLSASRPQDRQFILSSKKLLLSDSGFYLCAWSDTGGWPEAFFGQGTRLTVV.

The rearrangement links TRBV19 to TRBJ2-7; 7 bases agree with TRBD1. The CDR3 consists of 14 residues. CDR1 and CDR2 from the germline V gene are LNHDA and SQIVND (reference sequence). Germline trimming cut 7 bases from V and 2 bases from J; bases unmatched to any gene: 8. CDR3 sequence: CASTRTGLAYEQYF. The CDR3 nucleotides read TGTGCCAGTACCAGGACAGGTCTAGCCTACGAGCAGTACTTC.

This clone was recorded once. The chain joins TRBV4-1 to TRBJ1-5; D not resolved. V dropped 4 bases and J dropped 4 bases, with 14 bases sitting between them. Germline lookup yields CDR1 MGHRA and CDR2 YSYEKL. The CDR3 is 15 residues long. As DNA, the CDR3 is TGCGCCAGCAGCCCAGGAGGCATGGGTAATCAGCCCCAGCATTTT. Translated: CASSPGGMGNQPQHF.

The chain joins TRBV5-1 to TRBJ2-1, with TRBD1 matching 9 bases. Unmatched junction bases numbered 3, after V lost 4 bases and J lost 10 bases. Per the germline V gene, CDR1 is SGHRS and CDR2 is YFSETQ. This CDR3 comprises 12 residues. The CDR3 nucleotides are TGCGCCAGCAGCACAGGGGGCGGGGAGCAGTTCTTC. Protein: CASSTGGGEQFF.

This rearrangement joins TRBV4-2 to TRBJ2-7; 7 nucleotides align to TRBD1. Trimming cost V 1 base and J 0 bases; bases outside gene matches: 3. Germline CDR1 reads LGHNA; CDR2 reads YNFKEQ. The CDR3 is made up of 15 amino acids. The CDR3, as DNA: TGTGCCAGCAGCCAAGCGGGACAGCGCTCCTACGAGCAGTACTTC. It codes for CASSQAGQRSYEQYF.

V is TRBV2 and J is TRBJ1-4; TRBD1 might be the D (5 bases). Germline V CDR1 and CDR2: SNHLY, FYNNEI. V lost 4 bases, J lost 4 bases, and 10 bases lay in between. There are 14 residues in the CDR3. As DNA, the CDR3 is TGTGCCAGCAGTGCAGGGCAGTTTAATGAAAAACTGTTTTTT. This gives the protein CASSAGQFNEKLFF. Supplemented by reference TRBV2 and TRBJ1-4, the full variable domain reads EPEVTQTPSHQVTQMGQEVILRCVPISNHLYFYWYRQILGQKVEFLVSFYNNEISEKSEIFDDQFSVERPDGSNFTLKIRSTKLEDSAMYFCASSAGQFNEKLFFGSGTQLSVL.

The chain couples TRBV5-6 to TRBJ2-2, with D perhaps TRBD1 (6 bases). The CDR3 runs 15 residues. V shed 3 bases and J shed 3 bases, with 12 bases lying between them. The V gene's germline CDR1 is SGHDT and CDR2 YYEEEE. The CDR3 sequence: CASSYEYRDTGELFF. The CDR3 DNA reads as TGTGCCAGCAGCTACGAATACAGGGACACCGGGGAGCTGTTTTTT. The full variable domain, completed using reference TRBV5-6 and TRBJ2-2, is DAGVTQSPTHLIKTRGQQVTLRCSPKSGHDTVSWYQQALGQGPQFIFQYYEEEERQRGNFPDRFSGHQFPNYSSELNVNALLLGDSALYLCASSYEYRDTGELFFGEGSRLTVL.